This record looks at one TCR beta chain sequence and its context. The antigen is undetermined. An end of the junction differs from the germline gene, which may be a read error. The data stem from a study of T cells in Graves' hyperthyroidism and ophthalmopathy. Findings and limits, study-wide: Classification by a 13 V-J model distinguished ophthalmopathy from stable hyperthyroidism.

Diagnoses used clinical symptoms, serum thyroxine and TRAb, thyroid ultrasound and orbital computed tomography. RNA transcripts were the template for amplifying TCR beta CDR3 regions. HTBI primers were the set used in a first-round RT-PCR of the TCR CDR3. TCRdb recomputed calls from the multiplex PCR reads with MiXCR, one row per CDR3 protein. The sample shows around 660,000 distinct CDR3 sequences, just under 45% of them seen only once. The specimen was peripheral blood or thyroid tissue (not recorded which). The TCR originated in an adult man with Graves' disease, either hyperthyroidism or ophthalmopathy (not recorded which).

Here the CDR3 reads CASSLGSASKGGYTF. The CDR3 DNA reads TGTGCCAGCAGTTTAGGGTCGGCCTCAAAGGGTGGCTACACCTTC. The chain carries TRBV7-8 and TRBJ1-2, with unresolved D. The CDR3 sequence is 15 residues long. CDR1 and CDR2 from the germline V gene are SGHVS and FQNEAQ.